This is a list of T cell receptor beta chains from one sample in a study of cytomegalovirus exposure and HLA in healthy donors. Sequenced by immunoSEQ multiplex PCR; TCRdb stores in-frame clones only, minus some. The data contain over 150,000 clones, 79% of them singletons. What was sequenced was PBMCs. The source of these receptors is a man in his forties in good health and CMV-seronegative. Both conserved end residues are part of each CDR3. Fields, in order: J gene, clone size, V gene, D gene, CDR3 protein, CDR3 DNA. A D gene is named only where the DNA matches it firmly. The listing skips clone size in some rows; elsewhere it reads once, few, many or a size class.

>TRBJ2-1|.|TRBV7-2|TRBD2
CASSLARGTSASQRFNEQFF
TGTGCCAGCAGCTTAGCCCGGGGGACTAGCGCATCTCAAAGGTTCAATGAGCAGTTCTTC
>TRBJ2-2|.|TRBV7-6|TRBD2
CASSLGVAGRVGELFF
TGTGCCAGCAGCCTAGGGGTAGCGGGCCGTGTAGGGGAGCTGTTTTTT
>TRBJ2-7|.|TRBV7-7|TRBD2
CASSLSGSDEQYF
TGTGCTAGCAGCTTGAGCGGGAGCGACGAGCAGTACTTC
>TRBJ2-2|.|TRBV28|.
CASSLGGTNTGELFF
TGTGCCAGCAGTTTAGGGGGCACAAACACCGGGGAGCTGTTTTTT
>TRBJ2-4|.|TRBV23-1|TRBD1
CASSHPGTGVLAKNIQYF
TGCGCCAGCAGTCACCCCGGGACAGGGGTCCTAGCCAAAAACATTCAGTACTTC
>TRBJ2-3|.|TRBV7-6|TRBD2
CASSLVGSGIADTQYF
TGTGCCAGCAGCTTAGTGGGTAGCGGGATTGCAGATACGCAGTATTTT
>TRBJ2-3|.|TRBV15|.
CATSKGGRTDTQYF
TGTGCCACCAGCAAAGGGGGTAGGACAGATACGCAGTATTTT
>TRBJ1-1|.|TRBV19|TRBD1
CASKWTGDSEAFF
TGTGCCAGTAAATGGACAGGAGATTCCGAAGCTTTCTTT
>TRBJ1-2|.|TRBV29-1|.
CSVELSQGYGYTF
TGCAGCGTTGAGTTAAGCCAGGGCTATGGCTACACCTTC
>TRBJ2-2|once|TRBV7-2|TRBD1
CASSSNPGGSGTGELFF
TGTGCCAGCAGCTCCAATCCAGGGGGTAGTGGGACCGGGGAGCTGTTTTTT
>TRBJ2-3|.|TRBV10-3|.
CAISFQSGDTQYF
TGTGCCATCAGTTTCCAAAGCGGAGATACGCAGTATTTT
>TRBJ1-4|.|TRBV4-3|.
CASSQDRIRAGGKLFF
TGCGCCAGCAGCCAAGATCGGATCAGGGCGGGGGGGAAACTGTTTTTT
>TRBJ2-5|.|TRBV9|.
CASSVFGNGETQYF
TGTGCCAGCAGCGTCTTCGGGAACGGAGAGACCCAGTACTTC
>TRBJ1-1|.|TRBV10-3|.
CAIRNLLGGNTEAFF
TGTGCCATCAGGAACCTTCTAGGGGGAAACACTGAAGCTTTCTTT
>TRBJ1-4|.|TRBV27|.
CASGSRQWVGAEKLFF
TGTGCCAGCGGCTCCCGACAGTGGGTGGGCGCGGAAAAACTGTTTTTT
>TRBJ2-6|.|TRBV7-2|.
CATKAGSGANVLTF
TGTGCCACCAAGGCGGGCTCTGGGGCCAACGTCCTGACTTTC
>TRBJ2-3|.|TRBV7-9|TRBD2
CASSLAPPSGRADTQYF
TGTGCCAGCAGCTTAGCGCCACCTAGCGGGAGGGCAGATACGCAGTATTTT
>TRBJ1-4|.|TRBV30|.
CAWRWGGKLFF
TGTGCCTGGAGGTGGGGGGGAAAACTGTTTTTT
>TRBJ2-5|.|TRBV7-2|TRBD2
CASSRGLAGAETQYF
TGTGCCAGCAGCAGAGGACTAGCGGGAGCAGAGACCCAGTACTTC
>TRBJ2-5|.|TRBV6-6|TRBD2
CASSYPGLAGEETQYF
TGTGCCAGCAGTTACCCGGGACTAGCGGGAGAGGAGACCCAGTACTTC
>TRBJ1-1|.|TRBV28|.
CVARTGIFGAFF
TGTGTCGCGAGGACGGGAATTTTCGGAGCTTTCTTT
>TRBJ1-6|few|TRBV9|TRBD1
CASSVGTDNSPLHF
TGTGCCAGCAGCGTCGGGACAGATAATTCACCCCTCCACTTT
>TRBJ1-2|.|TRBV4-1|.
CASSQLGQGYGYTF
TGCGCCAGCAGCCAACTCGGCCAGGGCTATGGCTACACCTTC
>TRBJ1-5|.|TRBV7-9|TRBD1
CASSSGQGDQPQHF
TGTGCCAGCAGCTCGGGACAGGGGGATCAGCCCCAGCATTTT
>TRBJ2-1|few|TRBV7-8|TRBD2
CASSPRDYPGYNEQFF
TGTGCCAGCAGCCCGCGGGACTACCCAGGCTACAATGAGCAGTTCTTC